This T cell receptor beta chain derives from a study of cytomegalovirus exposure and HLA in healthy donors (dated by TCRdb to about 2017). About the study as a whole: According to an earlier analysis of 587 of the donors, some 170 million T cells yielded roughly 100 million unique TCR beta sequences and 276 Gb of sequence data. The later analysis used no new phenotypic data to find candidate immune exposures, relying instead on TCR beta sequences and their occurrence across donors. Genome-wide SNP genotypes for about 60% of the roughly 700 donors were used in a later genetic analysis, which treated that subset as a discovery cohort. Besides the first cohort of some 670 subjects, a separate validation cohort made up of 120 different subjects was used. To decide whether each TCR beta V gene segment behaved as functional or pseudogenic, an earlier analysis of approximately 590 of the donors relied on high-throughput TCR beta sequencing. The study profiled the T cell repertoires of hundreds of subjects by immunosequencing and related them to cytomegalovirus serostatus. Among the roughly 400 genotyped donors, 75% to 90% belonged to the genetic ancestry cluster associated with self-reported Caucasian donors. Class I and class II HLA loci were covered by the typing at four-digit resolution. Because of strong linkage in the cohort, a handful of DR-DQ haplotypes were treated as single units for association and clustering. A later analysis re-analyzed previously published TCR beta repertoires from 500 to 700 donors and added high-resolution HLA genotyping to study TCR occurrence patterns. Roughly 300 gigabases of sequencing data and approximately 91 million unique TCR sequences made up an early release that covered approximately 620 HLA-typed donors. High-throughput TCR immunosequencing, statistical association of individual TCRs with disease status, and machine learning were combined to predict cytomegalovirus infection status. On average, around 240,000 unique TCR beta nucleotide sequences were sequenced per donor among some 430 genotyped donors of the cohort, with around 19% of those sequences being non-productive. Every discovery cohort repertoire had been produced on one sequencing platform. The study aimed to test whether signatures of past pathogen exposure could be identified by cataloging public T cell receptors. Donor age, sex, ethnicity and CMV serostatus were compiled together with the repertoire data. The number of donors typed differed by locus, with about 629-630 for A, B, C, DRB1 and DQB1, roughly 520 for DQA1, 600 to 610 for DPA1, and some 470 for DPB1. Study-wide findings and limitations: In an earlier analysis of more than 500 of the donors, most TCR beta V segments appeared in productive rearrangements about 87% or about 30% of the time, broadly matching IMGT annotations. In a later analysis, the rate of TCR association differed among HLA loci, with DRB1 alleles having the most associated TCRs and HLA-C alleles having the fewest. Compared with the approximately 710-donor mean, donors in an Asian-associated ancestry cluster had fewer N-insertions in productive TCRs, according to a later genetic analysis. Most TCR sequences were seen in very few donors, while some public TCRs were found in many individuals. According to a later analysis, most CMV-associated TCR beta chains appeared to be HLA-restricted, and the HLA associations seemed to be driven largely by CMV exposure. The authors suggested that the approach could potentially be generalized to other disease states and immunological phenotypes. A later analysis found that HLA-associated TCR beta chains were more clonally expanded and had lower generation probabilities than equally common non-associated chains. In both the original and validation cohorts, the classifier was reported to diagnose cytomegalovirus status with high specificity and sensitivity. A group of highly shared sequence variants was considered likely to be a technical artifact of the sequencing pipeline. A later analysis reported that several top co-occurrence clusters appeared linked to parvovirus B19, influenza, CMV and Epstein-Barr virus. In this cohort, only TCR beta chains were sequenced, and detectable features were limited by the absence of alpha or paired-chain data. When HLA alleles, especially DR and DQ, strongly co-occurred, TCR associations were difficult to assign to individual alleles. Because the 87-base-pair reads could not distinguish some IMGT-functional V segments, including TRBV6-2 and TRBV6-3, those segments were excluded. Because some donors lacked HLA typing at each locus, the association tests relied only on the typed subset. Linkage disequilibrium might explain the correlated functional status among segregating V segments, but an unknown experimental factor could not be ruled out. An association between a missense DCLRE1C variant and V-gene and J-gene trimming of TCR beta chains was found in a later genetic analysis and replicated in an independent cohort. In the study, roughly 160 TCR beta chains were listed as associated with cytomegalovirus. The earlier analysis of around 600 of the donors excluded 15 to 20 rarely observed V segments, including chromosome 9 orphons, because counts were too low. In a later analysis, over 15,000 TCR beta sequences were associated with specific HLA alleles at a false discovery rate of 0.05. A few of the identified cytomegalovirus-associated TCR beta chains were confirmed in vitro to be specific for cytomegalovirus antigens. A further reported finding was that TCR beta sequences accurately predicted the HLA-A and HLA-B alleles for most subjects in the first cohort. CMV serostatus was the only immune exposure information available for the cohort. Presence/absence analyses assumed roughly uniform sequencing depth across donors, an assumption that may not hold.

The cohort was made up of 500 to 850 healthy bone marrow donors. At the time of sampling, all cohort members were nominally healthy, though unrecorded immune exposures were likely present. The donor was CMV seropositive and was included in the group of 289 seropositive cohort members. A peripheral blood sample was collected from each donor, and TCR beta sequencing was performed on peripheral blood mononuclear cells. Genomic DNA was extracted from the blood cell samples with the Qiagen DNeasy Blood Extraction Kit. The library relied on the immunoSEQ multiplex PCR assay. For the multiplex PCR, a mixture combining 60 forward primers for TCR Vbeta segments and 13 reverse primers for TCR Jbeta segments was used. Amplification of the CDR3 region of rearranged TCR beta genes was performed with a multiplex PCR assay on genomic DNA. On the Illumina HiSeq System, the amplified TCR beta libraries were sequenced as 87-base-pair reads. In the paper's pipeline: In a later analysis, some 80 million unique TCR beta chains were counted across the roughly 670 repertoires, and about 9.9 million of these chains were shared by at least two donors. Raw reads were error-corrected and collapsed into unique sequences by a nearest-neighbor algorithm in which closely related sequences were merged to remove PCR and sequencing errors. V, D and J gene segments were assigned by aligning CDR3 sequences to IMGT reference sequences. For a sequence to be retained, a match of at least six nucleotides was required to both a V gene segment and a J gene segment. Rearrangements were classified as productive when the CDR3 lacked stop codons and remained in frame with V and J, and all other rearrangements were classified as non-productive. Following IMGT convention, CDR3 was defined as the stretch from the second conserved V-encoded cysteine to the conserved J-encoded phenylalanine. In an earlier analysis of just under 600 of the donors, sequences lacking an unambiguous match to a single V gene segment were excluded. In an earlier analysis of 587 of the donors, V segments were called functional above 56.7% productive rearrangements and were called segregating when the between-donor standard deviation exceeded 5%. To diagnose cytomegalovirus status from the catalog of TCR beta chain sequences, a statistical classification framework was built. In a later analysis, TCR nucleotide sequences were compared against IMGT/GENE-DB human TR gene sequences so that V and J genes could be assigned. A later analysis assigned CDR3 sequences and most-parsimonious VDJ recombination scenarios with the TCRdist pipeline. In a later analysis, each TCR beta chain was defined by its CDR3 amino acid sequence together with its V-gene family, and reads without a unique V-gene family were excluded. To address suspected cross-contamination and a sequencing artifact, a later analysis removed roughly 640 highly shared, low-generation-probability nucleotide sequences. A later analysis calculated a clonal expansion index for each public chain from normalized within-repertoire ranks of inferred template counts. In a later analysis, generation probabilities were computed with a VDJ recombination model fitted to out-of-frame rearrangements, and the resulting probabilities were checked against IGoR. Hypergeometric tests were used in a later analysis to score TCR-TCR, TCR-HLA and TCR-CMV co-occurrence, with a repertoire-size bias correction applied to the TCR pairs. A later analysis estimated false discovery rates by permuting HLA or CMV assignments 20 times. In a later analysis, co-occurring TCRs were grouped with DBSCAN, and TCRdist sequence similarity was added when clustering was performed within HLA-allele-positive subsets. Repertoires with fewer than 30,000 or more than 120,000 public chains, plus five repertoires with anomalous nucleotide sharing, were excluded from co-occurrence clustering. TCRdb took this table from immuneACCESS and kept in-frame rearrangements with V and J called. Such tables lack part of the clones; where checked against another copy, unresolved V genes explain under half of the gap, and the rest is unexplained. Clone size and V and J calls were adopted from that table, with D and trimming inferred from the DNA. This sample comprises 150,000 or so clones, 77% of them detected only once. The leading ten clones occupy approximately 4.5% of the sample.

Comment on this clone: No cognate antigen has been identified for it. Base qualities are not provided; no much larger clone lies one nucleotide away.

V drops 0 bases and J drops 4 bases, leaving 7 bases in between. The CDR3, cysteine through phenylalanine, is 14 amino acids long. Just the 42-base CDR3 DNA is kept, in frame starting at base 1. The CDR1 and CDR2 encoded by the germline V gene are MRHNA and SNTAGT. This clonotype was obtained from a male donor in good health and CMV-seropositive. The sample comprised PBMCs. The chain employs TRBV6-4 and TRBJ2-1; TRBD2 is perhaps the D gene, given 5 matching bases. Here the CDR3 is given as CASSDSRLYNEQFF. In nucleotides, the sequence is TGTGCCAGCAGTGACTCGAGACTATACAATGAGCAGTTCTTC.